The 27 T cell receptor beta chains below all came from one sample that was sequenced in a study of blood T cell repertoires in COVID-19. Sequencing was performed with immunoSEQ multiplex PCR; in TCRdb, only in-frame clones are kept and a portion is missing. The data contain approximately 240,000 clones, around 90% of them seen just once; the ten biggest clones take up 1.9%. Sequencing input: PBMCs or T cells enriched from blood (not recorded which). The receptor source for this set is a young woman who had recovered from COVID-19.

V and J are TRBV20-1 and TRBJ1-4; the match to TRBD1 covers 9 bases. V was clipped by 3 bases and J by 12 bases; unmatched bases: 8. Germline V gene sequence: CDR1 DFQATT, CDR2 SNEGSKA (reference sequence). The CDR3 is made up of 13 amino acids. The CDR3 region is CSASKPGQGELFF. The CDR3 DNA sequence: TGCAGTGCTAGTAAACCGGGACAGGGTGAACTGTTTTTT.

The V call is TRBV5-5, the J call TRBJ1-2; D gene ambiguous. Trimming removed 3 bases from V and 2 bases from J, with 17 bases in between. The CDR3 is 16 amino acids. Germline V gene lookup returns CDR1 SGHKS and CDR2 YYEKEE (reference sequence). CDR3 in DNA: TGTGCCAGCAGCTCGGCTGGGGAGGAGTTGAACTATGGCTACACCTTC. Translating gives CASSSAGEELNYGYTF.

The chain recombines TRBV6-5 with TRBJ1-2, with D hard to call. Per germline, CDR1 MNHEY and CDR2 SVGAGI. CDR3 size: 13 residues. Trimming removed 5 bases from V and 8 bases from J, with 15 bases in between. The CDR3 here is CASSPGGRGGYTF. The CDR3 DNA sequence: TGTGCCAGCAGTCCTGGTGGCCGCGGCGGCTACACCTTC.

This chain uses TRBV14 with TRBJ1-1, with unresolved D. V was clipped by 7 bases and J by 2 bases, with 20 bases between them. CDR1 and CDR2 (germline): SGHDN, FVKESK. The CDR3 is 16 amino acids. The CDR3 spells CASKPQTNSLNTEAFF. CDR3 nucleotide sequence: TGTGCCAGCAAACCACAGACTAACAGTCTTAACACTGAAGCTTTCTTT.

This sequence joins TRBV2 and TRBJ2-1, with 12 bases matching TRBD1. J gave up 10 bases and V 5 bases, and 6 bases lay outside the gene matches. Looked up from germline, CDR1 is SNHLY and CDR2 is FYNNEI. CDR3 length equals 14 residues. The CDR3 region is CASSPGQGAHEQFF. Here the CDR3 DNA reads TGTGCCAGCAGTCCGGGACAGGGGGCTCACGAGCAGTTCTTC.

This clone occurred once. This chain joins TRBV7-9 and TRBJ1-1; maybe TRBD1 (5 bases). CDR3 length equals 12 residues. CDR1 is SEHNR and CDR2 is FQNEAQ in the germline V gene (reference sequence). Trimming removed 0 bases from V and 10 bases from J, with 9 bases in between. The CDR3 spells CASSLANRGAFF. DNA of the CDR3: TGTGCCAGCAGCTTAGCGAATAGGGGAGCTTTCTTT.

The chain combines TRBV29-1 with TRBJ1-2; D uncertain. The CDR3 sequence is 13 residues long. CDR1 and CDR2 (germline): SQVTM, ANQGSEA. CDR3 nucleotide sequence: TGCGTAGCACATTCGGCCCTCCACAATGGCTACACCTTC. Translation gives CVAHSALHNGYTF.

This chain joins TRBV7-9 and TRBJ2-7; 11 positions agree with TRBD2. In germline, CDR1 is SEHNR, CDR2 FQNEAQ (reference sequence). This CDR3 spans 16 amino acids. With V trimmed by 4 bases and J by 2 bases, 7 bases remained unmatched. CDR3 DNA: TGTGCCAGCAGCTGGGCGGGACTAGCGGAAGCCTACGAGCAGTACTTC. Its protein is CASSWAGLAEAYEQYF.

The rearrangement links TRBV7-2 to TRBJ2-1, with 9 bases matching TRBD2. CDR3 length: 15 residues. The germline V gene has CDR1 SGHTA and CDR2 FQGNSA. J was trimmed by 9 bases and V by 2 bases; bases with no gene match: 8. CDR3 in amino acids: CASSLTLAGRGEQFF. In DNA, the CDR3 is TGTGCCAGCAGCTTAACCCTAGCGGGGCGGGGTGAGCAGTTCTTC.

This clone turned up a few times. The J gene is TRBJ1-2, the V gene TRBV7-6, with 9 positions matching TRBD1. The CDR3 extends over 21 amino acids. CDR1 is SGHVS, CDR2 FNYEAQ, per germline. Trimming at V came to 4 bases and at J to 6 bases, leaving 27 bases not matched to a gene. CDR3 nucleotide sequence: TGTGCCAGCAGCTCAACTAGGGGAGGGGGGACAGGGACCCTTTGGGTTAATGGCTACACCTTC. Translated: CASSSTRGGGTGTLWVNGYTF.

The chain combines TRBV19 with TRBJ2-7; tentative D call: TRBD2 (6 bases). Germline CDR1 and CDR2: LNHDA and SQIVND (reference sequence). Trimming took 8 bases from V and 6 from J, leaving 17 bases between them. The CDR3 is 13 residues long. The CDR3 nucleotides are TGTGCCAGTGGGAAGCGGGCGATCGGCGAGCAGTACTTC. Its protein product is CASGKRAIGEQYF.

The chain is built from TRBV7-9 and TRBJ2-5, with 8 bases that match TRBD2. This CDR3 spans 16 amino acids. Germline V lookup: CDR1 SEHNR, CDR2 FQNEAQ (reference sequence). V trimming: 0 bases; J trimming: 5 bases; junction bases outside the gene matches: 8. Here the CDR3 reads CASSLANRGGLETQYF. In nucleotides, the CDR3 is TGTGCCAGCAGCTTAGCTAATCGGGGGGGCCTTGAGACCCAGTACTTC.

The chain employs TRBV7-8 and TRBJ1-2; D is perhaps TRBD1 (5 bases). CDR3 length: 14 amino acids. Trimming pared 1 base from V and 8 bases from J, leaving 14 bases between. CDR1 and CDR2 (germline): SGHVS, FQNEAQ. CDR3 residues: CASSLDQGSGGYTF. CDR3 coding DNA: TGTGCCAGCAGCTTAGACCAGGGATCGGGCGGCTACACCTTC.

This chain links TRBV4-3 with TRBJ2-7; TRBD2 matches 9 bases. Germline CDR1 reads LGHNA; CDR2 reads YSLEER. After removal of 0 bases from V and 1 base from J, the junction contained 4 bases not matched to a gene. The CDR3 covers 16 residues. CDR3 sequence reads: CASSQDRAGGSYEQYF. The DNA for the CDR3 is TGCGCCAGCAGCCAAGATCGAGCGGGGGGATCCTACGAGCAGTACTTC.

CDR3 sequence: CASSDSGYEQYF. The CDR3 region has the DNA TGTGCCAGCAGTGACTCGGGCTACGAGCAGTACTTC. The chain couples TRBV2 to TRBJ2-7, with unresolved D. The V end lost 3 bases, the J end lost 3 bases, and 6 bases lay between the germline ends. The CDR3 length is 12 residues. Germline loops: CDR1 SNHLY, CDR2 FYNNEI. The full variable domain, rest sourced from reference TRBV2 and TRBJ2-7, is EPEVTQTPSHQVTQMGQEVILRCVPISNHLYFYWYRQILGQKVEFLVSFYNNEISEKSEIFDDQFSVERPDGSNFTLKIRSTKLEDSAMYFCASSDSGYEQYFGPGTRLTVT.

This chain connects TRBV4-2 to TRBJ2-7; 7 bases agree with TRBD1. Germline CDR1 LGHNA, CDR2 YNFKEQ. Trimming removed 7 bases from V and 2 bases from J; junction bases left unmatched: 11. The CDR3 is 15 amino acids. Here the CDR3 DNA reads TGTGCCAGCACCAAGGAAGTGGGGACAGCCTACGAGCAGTACTTC. Translation gives CASTKEVGTAYEQYF.

The chain is built from TRBV9 and TRBJ2-7; TRBD2 might be the D (5 bases). With 0 bases removed from V and 2 bases from J, the gap between germline ends came to 12 bases. This CDR3 contains 15 residues. Germline loops: CDR1 SGDLS, CDR2 YYNGEE. CDR3 amino acids: CASSVDWGATYEQYF. CDR3 nucleotides: TGTGCCAGCAGCGTAGATTGGGGAGCGACCTACGAGCAGTACTTC.

The chain carries TRBV11-3 and TRBJ1-3; a weak D match, TRBD1 (5 bases). Germline values: CDR1 SGHNT, CDR2 YENEEA. V dropped 2 bases and J dropped 0 bases, with 14 bases sitting between them. The CDR3 loop spans 17 amino acids. The CDR3 DNA is TGTGCCAGCAGCTTAAGAATCGGGGGAGTCTCTGGAAACACCATATATTTT. It translates to CASSLRIGGVSGNTIYF. Full variable domain (missing parts from reference TRBV11-3 and TRBJ1-3): EAGVVQSPRYKIIEKKQPVAFWCNPISGHNTLYWYLQNLGQGPELLIRYENEEAVDDSQLPKDRFSAERLKGVDSTLKIQPAELGDSAVYLCASSLRIGGVSGNTIYFGEGSWLTVV.

The CDR3 coding sequence is TGTGCCAGCAGCTTAGATCCGGGAGTGCTCGGAAACACCATATATTTT. Protein product: CASSLDPGVLGNTIYF. The rearrangement uses TRBV7-2 and TRBJ1-3; D call uncertain. V was trimmed by 1 base and J by 4 bases, leaving 14 bases between them. Germline V gene data show CDR1 as SGHTA and CDR2 as FQGNSA. This CDR3 contains 16 residues.

The rearrangement links TRBV24-1 to TRBJ2-3, with D maybe TRBD2 (5 bases). Germline V gives CDR1 KGHDR, CDR2 SFDVKD. V lost 8 bases to trimming and J lost 0 bases, with 8 bases between them. CDR3 size: 13 residues. CDR3 DNA: TGTGCCACCACAGCGGCGAGCACAGATACGCAGTATTTT. Protein product: CATTAASTDTQYF.

The chain couples TRBV14 to TRBJ1-2; D is ambiguous. Trimming left V 3 bases short and J 3 bases short, with 17 bases between. Germline V gives CDR1 SGHDN, CDR2 FVKESK. This CDR3 region has 16 residues. CDR3 sequence (DNA): TGTGCCAGCAGCCACCTCTCCCTCTTTCGCGACTATGGCTACACCTTC. Amino acid sequence: CASSHLSLFRDYGYTF. Based on the CDR3 plus reference TRBV14 and TRBJ1-2, the full variable domain is EAGVTQFPSHSVIEKGQTVTLRCDPISGHDNLYWYRRVMGKEIKFLLHFVKESKQDESGMPNNRFLAERTGGTYSTLKVQPAELEDSGVYFCASSHLSLFRDYGYTFGSGTRLTVV.

V usage is TRBV28 and J usage is TRBJ2-5; TRBD2 agrees at 9 bases. Germline V CDR1 and CDR2: MDHEN, SYDVKM. Losses at the gene ends were 4 bases for V and 2 bases for J; bases not matched to a gene: 5. There are 15 residues in the CDR3. The CDR3, as DNA: TGTGCCAGCAGTTCCCCGGGACTAGCACAAGAGACCCAGTACTTC. This codes for CASSSPGLAQETQYF.

This clone has a single count. The V gene is TRBV5-1, the J gene TRBJ1-2; 7 bases are a match to TRBD1. This CDR3 contains 14 residues. V was pared by 3 bases and J by 2 bases, with 4 bases of the junction left unmatched. Per germline, CDR1 SGHRS and CDR2 YFSETQ. The CDR3 protein is CASSSQTGNYGYTF. For the CDR3, the DNA is TGCGCCAGCAGCTCACAGACAGGGAACTATGGCTACACCTTC.

The V gene is TRBV9, the J gene TRBJ2-6; D remains unclear. This CDR3 is built from 16 residues. V was trimmed by 3 bases and J by 0 bases, leaving 10 bases between them. Per germline, CDR1 SGDLS and CDR2 YYNGEE. CDR3 sequence reads: CASSAGYFSGANVLTF. CDR3 in DNA: TGTGCCAGCAGCGCCGGTTATTTCTCTGGGGCCAACGTCCTGACTTTC.

The chain recombines TRBV28 with TRBJ1-5; TRBD1 is a possible D gene (5 bases). Germline V gene lookup returns CDR1 MDHEN and CDR2 SYDVKM. The CDR3 is 15 residues long. V dropped 4 bases and J dropped 1 base, with 11 bases sitting between them. CDR3 residues: CASSSGGGSNQPQHF. CDR3 coding DNA: TGTGCCAGCAGTTCCGGGGGAGGCAGCAATCAGCCCCAGCATTTT.

This chain joins TRBV2 and TRBJ1-6; D is uncertain. This CDR3 has 13 residues. Germline CDR1 SNHLY, CDR2 FYNNEI. V lost 2 bases and J lost 10, with 9 bases in between. CDR3 in amino acids: CASSEWAGSPLHF. DNA of the CDR3: TGTGCCAGCAGTGAATGGGCTGGGTCACCCCTCCACTTT.

The chain uses TRBV27 and TRBJ2-7; 12 nucleotides align to TRBD2. The V and J ends lost 2 bases and 7 bases, in that order; junction bases with no gene match: 6. There are 15 residues in the CDR3. CDR1 and CDR2 from the germline V gene are MNHEY and SMNVEV (reference sequence). The CDR3 sequence: CASSLRLAGDWEQYF. CDR3 DNA sequence: TGTGCCAGCAGTTTACGACTAGCGGGAGATTGGGAGCAGTACTTC.